The table lists the clone carrying this TCR beta chain with a count of one. Its antigen remains unknown. The CDR3 totals 14 residues. Trimming removed 5 bases at V and 6 bases at J, with 17 bases between. The germline gives CDR1 SGHRS, CDR2 YFSETQ. Clones were sequenced by immunoSEQ multiplex PCR, and TCRdb holds only the in-frame ones, with some missing. The repertoire holds 150,000 to 200,000 clones, with roughly nine tenths as singletons. The sample comes from a study of T cell responses to AZD1222 COVID-19 vaccine. Study findings and constraints: Donor demographics were predominantly white British with a female majority; clonal diversity may be underestimated. Baseline seropositives among AZD1222 recipients totaled only 5 to 7.

The chain carries TRBV5-1 and TRBJ1-1, with D maybe TRBD1 (6 bases). The sequence derives from an adult who received the AZD1222 COVID-19 vaccine. This material consisted of peripheral blood, taken 28 days after the second AZD1222 dose. For the CDR3, the DNA is TGCGCCAGCAGTTTTGACAGGAGCGTCGCTGAAGCTTTCTTT. Translating it yields CASSFDRSVAEAFF. The variable domain in full, with the rest retrieved from reference TRBV5-1 and TRBJ1-1, is KAGVTQTPRYLIKTRGQQVTLSCSPISGHRSVSWYQQTPGQGLQFLFEYFSETQRNKGNFPGRFSGRQFSNSRSEMNVSTLELGDSALYLCASSFDRSVAEAFFGQGTRLTVV.